This T cell receptor (beta chain) was documented in a study of post-analysis software for immune sequencing data. Study at large: Some patients lacked subtype; others had relapsing-remitting, secondary progressive or progressive-relapsing disease. Study observations and caveats: Strong same-batch co-clustering of samples appeared with F measure clustering. Controls showed lower frequencies than patients for five TRBV segments, and TRBV5-6, TRBV5-1 and TRBV20-1 were among these. Multiple sclerosis patients showed significantly lower normalized Chao1 diversity than controls did.

The germline CDR1 and CDR2 sequences are SQVTM and ANQGSEA. The CDR3 extends over 14 amino acids. This clonotype was counted at least ten times. Its antigen is not known. Unique molecular identifiers had been added to the TCR beta cDNA libraries. There were roughly 0.95 to 11 million T cells, and roughly 0.5 million cDNA molecules came from them. TCRdb called the PCR reads again in MiXCR, with one record for every CDR3 protein. Among hundreds of thousands of distinct CDR3 sequences listed, 30% to 45% were seen once. Material: blood. The receptor was isolated from a girl between 10 and 17 years old with multiple sclerosis. This chain links TRBV29-1 with TRBJ2-1; 9 positions match TRBD1. This chain's CDR3 is CAAANRGRWNEQFF. CDR3 bases: TGCGCCGCCGCCAACAGGGGGCGATGGAATGAGCAGTTCTTC.